This is a list of T cell receptor beta chains from one sample in a study of blood T cell repertoires in COVID-19. Sequencing used immunoSEQ multiplex PCR; TCRdb keeps in-frame clones, though not all of them. The table has about 130,000 clones, around 83% seen once. Material for sequencing was PBMCs or T cells enriched from blood (not recorded which). The receptors stem from a man in his forties or fifties who had recovered from COVID-19. Each CDR3 is given with its conserved first and last residue. D genes are given only for firm matches. Expanded clones get a size class; other rows say once, few or many, or leave the size out.

CDR3aa,CDR3nt,v_gene,abundance,d_gene,j_gene
CGTGAKNYGYTF,TGTGGGACAGGGGCGAAAAACTATGGCTACACCTTC,TRBV2,.,TRBD1,TRBJ1-2
CASRLTGVPGQPQHF,TGTGCCAGCAGACTCACAGGGGTTCCAGGTCAGCCCCAGCATTTT,TRBV2,.,TRBD1,TRBJ1-5
CASSYQGNTEAFF,TGTGCCAGCAGTTATCAGGGTAACACTGAAGCTTTCTTT,TRBV6-5,.,.,TRBJ1-1
CSVTTGAGANVLTF,TGCAGCGTGACCACAGGGGCTGGGGCCAACGTCCTGACTTTC,TRBV29-1,.,TRBD1,TRBJ2-6
CASGARGAGELFF,TGTGCCAGTGGGGCCAGGGGGGCCGGGGAGCTGTTTTTT,TRBV19,.,.,TRBJ2-2
CASSRSFGTGGNTGELFF,TGTGCCAGCAGCCGGAGCTTTGGGACAGGGGGGAACACCGGGGAGCTGTTTTTT,TRBV11-3,.,TRBD1,TRBJ2-2
CATSSRDRGQPQHF,TGTGCCACCAGCAGCCGGGACAGGGGACAGCCCCAGCATTTT,TRBV15,.,TRBD1,TRBJ1-5
CASSFPAGAYEQYF,TGTGCCAGCAGCTTCCCCGCAGGGGCCTACGAGCAGTACTTC,TRBV7-8,once,.,TRBJ2-7
CASSPGTGEAFF,TGTGCCAGCAGCCCAGGGACAGGGGAAGCTTTCTTT,TRBV7-9,.,TRBD1,TRBJ1-1
CASSPGGTGGFQPQHF,TGTGCCAGCAGTCCTGGCGGGACAGGGGGATTTCAGCCCCAGCATTTT,TRBV27,.,TRBD1,TRBJ1-5
CASSYQQDRGGQPQHF,TGTGCCAGTAGCTATCAACAGGACAGGGGGGGACAGCCCCAGCATTTT,TRBV19,.,TRBD1,TRBJ1-5
CAWSVGSTGVRAEAFF,TGTGCCTGGAGTGTAGGGAGTACAGGGGTGAGGGCTGAAGCTTTCTTT,TRBV30,few,TRBD1,TRBJ1-1
CASMSMDNEQFF,TGTGCCAGCATGAGTATGGACAATGAGCAGTTCTTC,TRBV12-3/TRBV12-4,.,.,TRBJ2-1
CASSYRVGRGETQYF,TGTGCCAGCAGTTACCGGGTCGGGCGGGGCGAGACCCAGTACTTC,TRBV6-2/TRBV6-3,once,.,TRBJ2-5
CASSPDRGPSSPLHF,TGTGCCAGCTCACCCGACAGGGGACCGTCTTCACCCCTCCACTTT,TRBV18,.,TRBD1,TRBJ1-6
CASSPGGGAGETQYF,TGTGCCAGCTCACCGGGCGGGGGAGCCGGGGAGACCCAGTACTTC,TRBV18,.,TRBD2,TRBJ2-5
CASSLVDGRNTEAFF,TGTGCCAGCAGCTTAGTCGACGGGAGGAACACTGAAGCTTTCTTT,TRBV7-6,.,.,TRBJ1-1
CASRQGAGETQYF,TGTGCCAGTAGACAGGGGGCAGGGGAGACCCAGTACTTC,TRBV19,.,TRBD1,TRBJ2-5
CASSHPGTGRPLFF,TGTGCCAGCAGCCATCCCGGGACAGGGAGACCACTGTTTTTT,TRBV3-1/TRBV3-2,.,TRBD1,TRBJ1-4